This T cell receptor (beta chain) was sequenced for a study of T cells in Graves' hyperthyroidism and ophthalmopathy. Regarding the study as a whole: Before onset, ophthalmopathy was predicted by the model a median around 6 months earlier. Most clonotypes that expanded in the thyroid above 0.001 also showed up in blood.

About this clonotype: Its antigen is currently unknown.

The CDR3 is 14 amino acids. The V end lost 4 bases, the J end lost 0 bases, and 10 bases lay between the germline ends. In germline, CDR1 is LNHNV, CDR2 YYDKDF (reference sequence). Criteria for exclusion of patients were uncontrolled infection, other autoimmune disease, pregnancy or lactation. Based on clinical symptoms, serum thyroxine and TRAb, thyroid ultrasound and orbital computed tomography, diagnoses were reached. Amplification yielded TCR beta CDR3 regions, with RNA transcripts as the source. First-round RT-PCR of the TCR CDR3 relied on the HTBI primer set. TCRdb independently ran MiXCR on the multiplex PCR reads; one entry per CDR3 protein. The profile shows 500,000 to 600,000 distinct CDR3 sequences, approximately 44% of them singletons.

The gene calls are TRBV15 and TRBJ2-7, with TRBD2 as a possible D gene (6 bases). Specimen: peripheral blood or thyroid tissue (not recorded which). The TCR originated in an adult woman with Graves' disease, either hyperthyroidism or ophthalmopathy (not recorded which). The CDR3 sequence is CATSTPAGSYEQYF. The CDR3 DNA is TGTGCCACCAGCACGCCAGCGGGCTCCTACGAGCAGTACTTC.